This T cell receptor beta chain comes out of a study of T cell clonotyping in hematopoietic cell transplantation. Study-level points and caveats: Graft donor and pretransplant recipient Inverse Simpson Index values predicted broader posttransplant TCR diversity. Recipient TCR diversity dropped after transplant; expanded clonotypes rose from day 30 to 180.

A note on this clone: The antigen is unknown.

The CDR3 loop spans 14 amino acids. V lost 7 bases and J 3 bases, leaving 15 bases between the germline ends. Germline V gene sequence: CDR1 LNHDA, CDR2 SQIVND (reference sequence). The assay was immunoSEQ multiplex PCR, and TCRdb's table has in-frame clones only and misses some. The sample lists 15,000 to 20,000 clones, 85% to 90% occurring once. The specimen comprised PBMCs, sampled 100 days after allogeneic stem cell transplant. The chain is built from TRBV19 and TRBJ1-1; weak D call: TRBD1 (6 bases). The clonotype comes from a male patient aged 55 to 69 who had an allogeneic stem cell transplant from a related donor, so the T cells may come from the graft donor. Some clones in this sample may be carry-over from other donors' samples. The CDR3: CASNNQGRDTEAFF. The CDR3 DNA reads as TGTGCCAGTAACAACCAGGGGAGGGACACTGAAGCTTTCTTT.